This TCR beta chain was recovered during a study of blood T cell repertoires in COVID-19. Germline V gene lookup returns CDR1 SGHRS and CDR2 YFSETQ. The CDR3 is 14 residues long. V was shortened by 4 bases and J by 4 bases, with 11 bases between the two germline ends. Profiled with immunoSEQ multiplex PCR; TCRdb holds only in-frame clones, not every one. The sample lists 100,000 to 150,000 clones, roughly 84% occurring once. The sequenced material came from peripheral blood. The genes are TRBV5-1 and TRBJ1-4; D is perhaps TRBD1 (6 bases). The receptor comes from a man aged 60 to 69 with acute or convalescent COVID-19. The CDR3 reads CASSRTAHNEKLFF. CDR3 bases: TGCGCCAGCAGCCGGACAGCACATAATGAAAAACTGTTTTTT.